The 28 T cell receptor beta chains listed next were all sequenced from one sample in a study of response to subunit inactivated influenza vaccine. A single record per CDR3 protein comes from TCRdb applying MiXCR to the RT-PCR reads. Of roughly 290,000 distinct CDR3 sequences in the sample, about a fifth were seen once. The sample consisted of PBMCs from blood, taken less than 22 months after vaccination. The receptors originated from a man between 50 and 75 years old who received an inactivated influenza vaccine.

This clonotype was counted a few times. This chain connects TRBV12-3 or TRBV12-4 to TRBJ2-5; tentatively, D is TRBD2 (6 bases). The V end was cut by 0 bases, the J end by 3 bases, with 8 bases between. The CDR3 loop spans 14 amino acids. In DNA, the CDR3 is TGTGCCAGCAGTTTAGCGGGACTCGAAGAGACCCAGTACTTC. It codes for CASSLAGLEETQYF.

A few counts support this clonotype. The CDR3 sequence: CASSVGLRDSNQPQHF. The CDR3 DNA sequence: TGTGCCAGCAGCGTAGGTCTCAGGGATAGCAATCAGCCCCAGCATTTT. V gene TRBV9 combines with J gene TRBJ1-5; TRBD1 might be the D (5 bases). V was clipped by 0 bases and J by 0 bases, with 10 bases between them. The CDR3 spans 16 residues. Per the germline V gene, CDR1 is SGDLS and CDR2 is YYNGEE.

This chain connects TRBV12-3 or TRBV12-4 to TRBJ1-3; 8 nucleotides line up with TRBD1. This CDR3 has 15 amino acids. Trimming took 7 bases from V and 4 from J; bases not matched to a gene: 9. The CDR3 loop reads CASTPDRVNGNTIYF. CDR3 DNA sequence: TGTGCCAGCACCCCGGACAGGGTGAACGGAAACACCATATATTTT.

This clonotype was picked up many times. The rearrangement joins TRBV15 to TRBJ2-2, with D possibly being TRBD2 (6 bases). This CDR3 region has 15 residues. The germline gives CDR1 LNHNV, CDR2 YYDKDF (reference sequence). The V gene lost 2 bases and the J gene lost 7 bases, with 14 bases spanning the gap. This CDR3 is CATSRRGAGGGELFF. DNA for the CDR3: TGTGCCACCAGCAGACGCGGGGCCGGCGGCGGGGAGCTGTTTTTT.

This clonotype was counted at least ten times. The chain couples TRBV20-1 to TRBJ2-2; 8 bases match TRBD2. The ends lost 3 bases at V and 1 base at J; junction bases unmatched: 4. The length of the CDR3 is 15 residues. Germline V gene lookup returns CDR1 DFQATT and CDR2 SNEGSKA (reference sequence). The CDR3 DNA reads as TGCAGTGCTAGGCCCAGCGGGGGGAACACCGGGGAGCTGTTTTTT. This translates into CSARPSGGNTGELFF.

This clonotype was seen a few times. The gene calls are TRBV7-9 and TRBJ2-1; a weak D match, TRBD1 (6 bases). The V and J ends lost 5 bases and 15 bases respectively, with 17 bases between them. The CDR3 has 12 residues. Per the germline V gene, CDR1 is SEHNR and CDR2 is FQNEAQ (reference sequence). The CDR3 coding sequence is TGTGCCAGCAGCCAGGGGCCTCCAGAGGGGTTCTTC. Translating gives CASSQGPPEGFF.

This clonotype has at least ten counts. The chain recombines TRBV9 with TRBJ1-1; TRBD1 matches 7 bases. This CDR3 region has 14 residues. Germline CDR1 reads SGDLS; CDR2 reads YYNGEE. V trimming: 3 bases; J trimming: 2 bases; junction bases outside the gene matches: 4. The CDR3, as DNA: TGTGCCAGCAGCGCTAGGGACAGAAACACTGAAGCTTTCTTT. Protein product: CASSARDRNTEAFF.

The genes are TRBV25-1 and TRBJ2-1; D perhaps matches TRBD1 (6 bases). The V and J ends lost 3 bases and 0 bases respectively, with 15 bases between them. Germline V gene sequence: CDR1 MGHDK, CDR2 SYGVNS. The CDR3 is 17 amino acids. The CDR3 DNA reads TGTGCCAGCAGTGACCTGGGACACGCGAGCTCCTACAATGAGCAGTTCTTC. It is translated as CASSDLGHASSYNEQFF.

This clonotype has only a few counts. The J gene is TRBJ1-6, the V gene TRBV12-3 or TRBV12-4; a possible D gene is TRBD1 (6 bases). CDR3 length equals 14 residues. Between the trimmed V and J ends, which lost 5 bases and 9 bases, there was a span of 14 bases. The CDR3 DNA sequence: TGTGCCAGCAGTCAAATGGGCAGGGGTTCACCCCTCCACTTT. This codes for CASSQMGRGSPLHF.

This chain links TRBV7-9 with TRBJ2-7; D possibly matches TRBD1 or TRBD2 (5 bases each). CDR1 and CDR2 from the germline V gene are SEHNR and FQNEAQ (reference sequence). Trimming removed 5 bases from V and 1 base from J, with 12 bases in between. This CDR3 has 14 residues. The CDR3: CASSTRDGSYEQYF. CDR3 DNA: TGTGCCAGCAGCACCCGGGACGGTTCCTACGAGCAGTACTTC.

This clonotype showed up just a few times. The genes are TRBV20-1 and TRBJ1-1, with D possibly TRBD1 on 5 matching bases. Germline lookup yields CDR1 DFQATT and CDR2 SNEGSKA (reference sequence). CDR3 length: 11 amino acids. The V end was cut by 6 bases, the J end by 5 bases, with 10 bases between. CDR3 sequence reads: CSAGRVTEAFF. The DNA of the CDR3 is TGCAGTGCGGGGCGGGTAACTGAAGCTTTCTTT.

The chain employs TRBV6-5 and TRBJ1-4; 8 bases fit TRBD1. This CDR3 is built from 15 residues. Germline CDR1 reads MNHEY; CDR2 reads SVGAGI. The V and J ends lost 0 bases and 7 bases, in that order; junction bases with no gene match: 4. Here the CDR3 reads CASSYSTTGGEKLFF. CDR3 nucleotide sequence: TGTGCCAGCAGTTACTCTACAACAGGGGGTGAAAAACTGTTTTTT.

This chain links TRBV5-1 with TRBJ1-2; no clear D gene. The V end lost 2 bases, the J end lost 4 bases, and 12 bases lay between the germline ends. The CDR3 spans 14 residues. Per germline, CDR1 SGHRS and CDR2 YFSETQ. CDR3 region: CASSLDRAVYGYTF. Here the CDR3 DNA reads TGCGCCAGCAGCTTAGATAGGGCAGTCTATGGCTACACCTTC.

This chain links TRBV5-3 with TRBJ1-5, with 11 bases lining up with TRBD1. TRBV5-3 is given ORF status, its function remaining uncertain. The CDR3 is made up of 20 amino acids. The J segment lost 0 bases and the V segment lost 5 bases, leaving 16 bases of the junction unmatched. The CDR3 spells CARRNGQGASIGYSNQPQHF. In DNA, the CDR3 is TGTGCCAGAAGAAACGGACAGGGGGCGTCCATTGGTTATAGCAATCAGCCCCAGCATTTT.

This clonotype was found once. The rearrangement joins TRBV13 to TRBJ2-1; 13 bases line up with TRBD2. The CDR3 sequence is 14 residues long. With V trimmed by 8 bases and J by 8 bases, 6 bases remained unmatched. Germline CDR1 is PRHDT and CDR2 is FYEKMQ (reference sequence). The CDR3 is CASGLAGVWDEQFF. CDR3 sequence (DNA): TGTGCCAGCGGACTAGCGGGAGTATGGGATGAGCAGTTCTTC.

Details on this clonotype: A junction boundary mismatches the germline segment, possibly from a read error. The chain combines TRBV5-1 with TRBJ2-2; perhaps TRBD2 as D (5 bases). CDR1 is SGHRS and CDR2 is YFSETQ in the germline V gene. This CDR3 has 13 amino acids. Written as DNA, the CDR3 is TGCGCCAGCAGCTTGTCAGAGACCGGGGAGCTGTATTTT. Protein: CASSLSETGELYF.

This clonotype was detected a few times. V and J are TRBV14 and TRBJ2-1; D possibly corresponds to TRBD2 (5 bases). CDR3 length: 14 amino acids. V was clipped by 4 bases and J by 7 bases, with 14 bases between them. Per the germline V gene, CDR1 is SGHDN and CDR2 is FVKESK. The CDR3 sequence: CASSPIAPWNEQFF. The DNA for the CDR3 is TGTGCCAGCAGCCCGATAGCGCCCTGGAATGAGCAGTTCTTC.

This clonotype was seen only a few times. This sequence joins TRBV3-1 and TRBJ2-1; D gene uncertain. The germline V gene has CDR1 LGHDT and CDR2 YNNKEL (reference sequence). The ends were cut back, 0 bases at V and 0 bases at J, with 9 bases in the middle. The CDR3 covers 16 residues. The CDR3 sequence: CASSQDGRTSYNEQFF. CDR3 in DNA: TGTGCCAGCAGCCAAGATGGCAGGACCTCCTACAATGAGCAGTTCTTC.

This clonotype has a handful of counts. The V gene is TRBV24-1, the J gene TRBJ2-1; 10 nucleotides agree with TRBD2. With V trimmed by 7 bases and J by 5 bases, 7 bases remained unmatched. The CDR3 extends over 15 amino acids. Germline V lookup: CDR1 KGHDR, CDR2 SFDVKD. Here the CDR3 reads CATSVTSGRDNEQFF. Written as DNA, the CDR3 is TGTGCCACCAGCGTGACTAGCGGGCGGGACAATGAGCAGTTCTTC.

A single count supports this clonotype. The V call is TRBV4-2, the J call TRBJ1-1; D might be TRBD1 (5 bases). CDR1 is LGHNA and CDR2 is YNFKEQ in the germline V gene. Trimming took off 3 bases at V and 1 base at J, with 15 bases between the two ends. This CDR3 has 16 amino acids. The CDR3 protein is CASSQVKAGKNTEAFF. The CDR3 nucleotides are TGTGCCAGCAGCCAGGTTAAGGCAGGGAAGAACACTGAAGCTTTCTTT.

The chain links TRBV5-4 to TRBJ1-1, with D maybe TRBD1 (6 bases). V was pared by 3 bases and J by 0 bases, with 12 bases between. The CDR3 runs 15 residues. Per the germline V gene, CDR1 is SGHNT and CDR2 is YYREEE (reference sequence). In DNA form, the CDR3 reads TGTGCCAGCAGCTCCAGACAGGCCATGAACACTGAAGCTTTCTTT. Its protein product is CASSSRQAMNTEAFF.

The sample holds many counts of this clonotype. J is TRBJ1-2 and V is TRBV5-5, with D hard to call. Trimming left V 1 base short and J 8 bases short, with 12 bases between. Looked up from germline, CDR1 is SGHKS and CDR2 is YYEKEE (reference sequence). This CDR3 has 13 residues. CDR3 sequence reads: CASSLMELGGYTF. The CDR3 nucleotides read TGTGCCAGCAGCTTGATGGAACTGGGGGGCTACACCTTC. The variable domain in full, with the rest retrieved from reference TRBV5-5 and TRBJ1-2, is DAGVTQSPTHLIKTRGQQVTLRCSPISGHKSVSWYQQVLGQGPQFIFQYYEKEERGRGNFPDRFSARQFPNYSSELNVNALLLGDSALYLCASSLMELGGYTFGSGTRLTVV.

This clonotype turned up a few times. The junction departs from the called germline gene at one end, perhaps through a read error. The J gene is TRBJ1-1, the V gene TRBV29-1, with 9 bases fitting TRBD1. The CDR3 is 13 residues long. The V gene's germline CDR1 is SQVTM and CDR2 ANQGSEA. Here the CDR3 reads CSAGQGMKTEAFF. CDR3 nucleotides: TGCAGCGCAGGACAGGGGATGAAGACTGAAGCTTTCTTT.

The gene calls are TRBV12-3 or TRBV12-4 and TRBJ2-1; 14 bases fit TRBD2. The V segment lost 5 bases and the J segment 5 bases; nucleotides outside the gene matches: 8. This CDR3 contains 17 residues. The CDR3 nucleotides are TGTGCCAGCAGTCAAGGGACTAGCGGGAGCCCGGACAATGAGCAGTTCTTC. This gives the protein CASSQGTSGSPDNEQFF.

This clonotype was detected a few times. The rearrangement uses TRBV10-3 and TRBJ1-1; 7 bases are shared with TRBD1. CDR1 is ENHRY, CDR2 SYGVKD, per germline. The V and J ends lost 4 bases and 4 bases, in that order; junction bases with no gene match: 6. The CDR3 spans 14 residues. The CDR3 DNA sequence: TGTGCCATCAGTGGGAGCCGGGACAGCACTGAAGCTTTCTTT. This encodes CAISGSRDSTEAFF.

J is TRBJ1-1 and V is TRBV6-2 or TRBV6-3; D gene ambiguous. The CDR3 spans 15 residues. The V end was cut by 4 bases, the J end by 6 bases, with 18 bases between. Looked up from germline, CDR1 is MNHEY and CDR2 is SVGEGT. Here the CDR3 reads CASSFYSRPDAEAFF. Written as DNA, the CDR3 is TGTGCCAGCAGTTTTTATTCGAGACCCGACGCTGAAGCTTTCTTT.

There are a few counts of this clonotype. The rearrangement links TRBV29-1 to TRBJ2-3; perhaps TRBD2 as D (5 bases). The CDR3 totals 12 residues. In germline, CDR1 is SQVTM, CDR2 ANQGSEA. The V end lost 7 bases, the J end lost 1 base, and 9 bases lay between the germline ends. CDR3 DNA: TGCAGCGCCCGGACTGGCACAGATACGCAGTATTTT. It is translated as CSARTGTDTQYF.

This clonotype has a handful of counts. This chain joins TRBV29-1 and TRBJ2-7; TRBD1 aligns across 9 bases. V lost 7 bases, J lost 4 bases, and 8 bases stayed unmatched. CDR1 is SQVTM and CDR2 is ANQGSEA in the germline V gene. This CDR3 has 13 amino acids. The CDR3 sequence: CSAGRDREYEQYF. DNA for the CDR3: TGCAGCGCTGGGCGGGACAGGGAGTACGAGCAGTACTTC.